The TCR beta chain described here comes from a study of technical replicates of blood from a few donors. This clone was recorded only once. Germline CDR1 and CDR2: SNHLY and FYNNEI. V lost 2 bases, J lost 10 bases, and 15 bases lay in between. The CDR3 is 15 residues long. TCRdb keeps only in-frame clones here, not all; method: immunoSEQ multiplex PCR. The sample has tens of thousands of clones, 88% seen once. The chain links TRBV2 to TRBJ1-6, with D perhaps matching TRBD1 (6 bases). The receptor was derived from a human donor in good health. Some clones in this sample may be carry-over from other donors' samples. The specimen sequenced was PBMCs. The CDR3, as DNA: TGTGCCAGCAGTGAATATGGGGGCAGAAGCTCACCCCTCCACTTT. Amino acids: CASSEYGGRSSPLHF.